The sequence of this T cell receptor (beta chain) was determined in a study of blood T cell repertoires in COVID-19 (dated by TCRdb to 2019 to 2021). At the level of the whole study: Samples covering the acute and convalescent phases of COVID-19 were provided by collaborators in the United States, Italy and Spain. A freely available public database, intended as a resource for researchers studying the immune response to SARS-CoV-2, is where the repertoires were released. The samples were drawn from two sources: the first 160 participants of the ongoing ImmuneRACE study, and some 1,300 subjects contributed by 6 global collaborators. The material from the prospective study consisted of cDNA or gDNA derived from T cells, B-cell-depleted T cells, or PBMCs. Where HLA class I and class II types were available, the types were taken from metadata supplied by the sample provider, not from assay-based typing. Deeply sampled blood TCRbeta repertoires from subjects exposed to, actively infected with, or recovered from COVID-19 were included in the dataset. A de-identified subject ID, COVID-19 status, age in years and sex were almost always included in the sample metadata.

Samples from volunteer blood donors who had recovered from COVID-19 were contributed by a second Seattle source. Collaborating institutions collected whole blood in K2EDTA tubes following their own protocols. For TCRbeta analysis, collaborator samples were shipped as frozen whole blood, as isolated PBMCs, or as DNA extracted from either sample type. There are a few counts of this clone. Its antigen has not been determined. No quality values exist for individual bases; no much larger clone is one base distant. TCRbeta CDR3 regions were amplified from genomic DNA by means of the immunoSEQ Assay, a bias-controlled multiplex PCR. In the original analysis: The number of nucleated cells in each sample was estimated from the amplification of reference gene primers within the assay. To quantify the absolute abundance of each unique TCRbeta CDR3 rearrangement, sequence reads were collapsed and filtered. For each sample, productive Simpson clonality was calculated as the square root of Simpson's diversity index over productive rearrangements. The table was pulled from immuneACCESS by TCRdb, which kept in-frame rearrangements only. Such tables lose some clones; where checked, under half of the loss comes from unresolved V genes, and the rest has no known cause. The D gene and trimming were derived from the DNA, and the V and J assignments and clone size from that table. Present in this sample are approximately 160,000 clones, roughly 84% of which were seen just once. The ten biggest clones cover about 1.2% of the sample.

General findings and caveats noted by the study authors: The quantity of clinical and demographic metadata differed by source and by participant and was supplied without curation.

V gives up 7 bases and J gives up 4 bases, and the segment between their germline ends measures 13 bases. The CDR3 contains 13 residues, cysteine and phenylalanine counted. Only the CDR3 DNA is retained, 39 bases long and in frame from the first base. CDR1 and CDR2, looked up from the germline V gene, are SNHLY and FYNNEI. Recombination joined TRBV2 with TRBJ1-2; a confident D gene designation cannot be given. This TCR was recovered from a man in his sixties who had recovered from COVID-19. Sequencing was performed on peripheral blood. The CDR3 reads CASMRENSYGYTF. The DNA sequence is given as TGTGCCAGCATGAGGGAGAACAGCTATGGCTACACCTTC.